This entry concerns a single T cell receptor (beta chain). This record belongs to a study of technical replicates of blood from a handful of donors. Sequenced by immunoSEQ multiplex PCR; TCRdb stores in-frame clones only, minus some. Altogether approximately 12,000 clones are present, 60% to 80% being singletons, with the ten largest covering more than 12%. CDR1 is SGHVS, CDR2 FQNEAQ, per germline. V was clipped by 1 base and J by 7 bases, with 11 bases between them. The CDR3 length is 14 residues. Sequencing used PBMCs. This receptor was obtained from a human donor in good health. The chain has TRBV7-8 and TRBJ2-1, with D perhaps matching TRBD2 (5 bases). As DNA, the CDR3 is TGTGCCAGCAGCTTAGTCGGGTCGGGGAATGAGCAGTTCTTC. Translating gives CASSLVGSGNEQFF.